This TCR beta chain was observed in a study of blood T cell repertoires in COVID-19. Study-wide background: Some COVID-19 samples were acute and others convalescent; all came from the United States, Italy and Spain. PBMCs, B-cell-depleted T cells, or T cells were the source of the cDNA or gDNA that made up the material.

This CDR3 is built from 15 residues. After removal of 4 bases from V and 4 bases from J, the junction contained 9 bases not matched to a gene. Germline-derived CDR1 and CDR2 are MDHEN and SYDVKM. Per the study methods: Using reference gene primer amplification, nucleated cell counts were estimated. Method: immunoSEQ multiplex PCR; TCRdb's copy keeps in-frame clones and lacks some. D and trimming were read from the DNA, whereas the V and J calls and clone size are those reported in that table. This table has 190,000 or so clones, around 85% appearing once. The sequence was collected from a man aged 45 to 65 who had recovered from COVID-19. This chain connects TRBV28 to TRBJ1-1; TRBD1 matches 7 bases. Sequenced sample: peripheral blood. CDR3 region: CASSSIGQEGTEAFF. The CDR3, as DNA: TGTGCCAGCAGTTCCATTGGACAGGAGGGCACTGAAGCTTTCTTT.